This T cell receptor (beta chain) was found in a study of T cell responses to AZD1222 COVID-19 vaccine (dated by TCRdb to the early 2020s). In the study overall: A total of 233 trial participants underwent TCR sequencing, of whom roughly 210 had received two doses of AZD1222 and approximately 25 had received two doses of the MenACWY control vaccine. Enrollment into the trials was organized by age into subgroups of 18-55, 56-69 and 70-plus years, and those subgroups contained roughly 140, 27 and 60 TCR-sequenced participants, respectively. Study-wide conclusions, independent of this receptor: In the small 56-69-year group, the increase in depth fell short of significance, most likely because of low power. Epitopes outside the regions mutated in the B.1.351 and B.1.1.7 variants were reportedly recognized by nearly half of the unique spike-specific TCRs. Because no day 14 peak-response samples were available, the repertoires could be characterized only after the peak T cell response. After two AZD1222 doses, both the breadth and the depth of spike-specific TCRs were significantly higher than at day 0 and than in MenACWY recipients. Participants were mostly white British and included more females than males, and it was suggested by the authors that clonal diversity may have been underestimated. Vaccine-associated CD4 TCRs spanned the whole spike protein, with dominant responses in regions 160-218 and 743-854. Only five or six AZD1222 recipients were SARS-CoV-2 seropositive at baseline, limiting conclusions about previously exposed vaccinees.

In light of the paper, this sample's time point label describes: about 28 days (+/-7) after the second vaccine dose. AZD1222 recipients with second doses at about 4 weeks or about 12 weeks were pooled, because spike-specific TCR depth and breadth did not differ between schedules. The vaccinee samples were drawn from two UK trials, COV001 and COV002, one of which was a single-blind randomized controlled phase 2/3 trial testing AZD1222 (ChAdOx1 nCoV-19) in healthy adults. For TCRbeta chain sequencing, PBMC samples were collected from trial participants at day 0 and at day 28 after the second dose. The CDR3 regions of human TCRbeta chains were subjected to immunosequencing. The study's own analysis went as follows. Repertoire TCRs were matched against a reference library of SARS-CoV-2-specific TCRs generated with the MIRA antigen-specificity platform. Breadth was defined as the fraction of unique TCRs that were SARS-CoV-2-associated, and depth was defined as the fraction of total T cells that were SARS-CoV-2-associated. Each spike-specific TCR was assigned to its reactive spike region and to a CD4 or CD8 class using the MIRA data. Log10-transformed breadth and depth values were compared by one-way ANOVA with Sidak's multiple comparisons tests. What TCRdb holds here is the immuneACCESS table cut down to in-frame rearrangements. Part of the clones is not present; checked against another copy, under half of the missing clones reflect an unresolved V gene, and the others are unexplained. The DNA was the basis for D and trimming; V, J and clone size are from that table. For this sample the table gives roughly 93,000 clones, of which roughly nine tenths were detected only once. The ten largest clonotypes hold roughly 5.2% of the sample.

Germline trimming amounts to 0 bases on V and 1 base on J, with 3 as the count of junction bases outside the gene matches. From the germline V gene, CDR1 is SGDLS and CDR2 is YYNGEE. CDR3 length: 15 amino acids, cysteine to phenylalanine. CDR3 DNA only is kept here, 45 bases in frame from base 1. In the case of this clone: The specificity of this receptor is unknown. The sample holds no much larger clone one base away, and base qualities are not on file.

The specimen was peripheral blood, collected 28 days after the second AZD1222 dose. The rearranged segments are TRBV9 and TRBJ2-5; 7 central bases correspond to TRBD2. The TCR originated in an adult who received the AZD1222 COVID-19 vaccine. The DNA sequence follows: TGTGCCAGCAGCGTAGCGGGGGGACTCCAAGAGACCCAGTACTTC. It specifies CASSVAGGLQETQYF.